The present T cell receptor beta chain was sequenced within a study of T cell responses to AZD1222 COVID-19 vaccine. CDR3 size: 14 residues. With 3 bases removed from V and 9 bases from J, the gap between germline ends came to 19 bases. Per the germline V gene, CDR1 is SGDLS and CDR2 is YYNGEE. The repertoire was sequenced with immunoSEQ multiplex PCR; TCRdb's copy has only in-frame clones and lacks some. The repertoire consists of around 150,000 clones, with about 80% occurring once and the leading ten covering roughly 4%. This clone appeared a few times. The same CDR3 can be traced to other DNA sequences in this sample.

The material sequenced was peripheral blood, taken on day 0 of AZD1222 vaccination. The chain couples TRBV9 to TRBJ2-7; D remains ambiguous. This clonotype was obtained from an adult in good health. CDR3 sequence: CASSAAIGGFGQYF. The CDR3 DNA sequence: TGTGCCAGCAGCGCCGCGATAGGCGGTTTCGGGCAGTACTTC.